This entry lists 24 T cell receptor beta chains sequenced from one sample in a study of graft-versus-host responses after intestinal transplantation. Repertoires were generated with immunoSEQ multiplex PCR, while TCRdb's copy carries only in-frame clones and drops some. Among around 20,000 clones listed, roughly 30% were seen once. Responder cells labeled with CFSE (approximately 200,000) were co-plated with irradiated stimulator cells labeled with violet dye (approximately 200,000). Source: alloreactive CD8+ T cells from a mixed lymphocyte reaction culture, taken before intestinal transplant. Documented subset: CFSE-low proliferating T cells sorted from roughly six-day pre-transplant mixed lymphocyte reaction (GvH or HvG direction). The source of these receptors is a human patient who received an intestinal transplant.

The chain recombines TRBV11-2 with TRBJ2-7; D is tentatively TRBD1 or TRBD2 (5 bases each). This CDR3 has 14 residues. V dropped 5 bases and J dropped 4 bases, with 15 bases sitting between them. CDR1 and CDR2 (germline): SGHAT, FQNNGV. CDR3 region: CASSGTLEGYEQYF. As DNA, the CDR3 is TGTGCCAGCAGCGGGACCCTAGAGGGTTACGAGCAGTACTTC.

V usage is TRBV7-9 and J usage is TRBJ2-2; D might be TRBD2 (6 bases). Trimming removed 2 bases at V and 4 bases at J, with 8 bases between. From germline, CDR1 is SEHNR and CDR2 FQNEAQ (reference sequence). The CDR3 extends over 14 amino acids. The CDR3 here is CASSLWTITGELFF. CDR3 nucleotides: TGTGCCAGCAGCTTATGGACTATCACCGGGGAGCTGTTTTTT.

With regard to this clone: Other DNA sequences in the sample encode the same CDR3. The V gene is TRBV7-6, the J gene TRBJ2-3; D tentatively reads TRBD1 or TRBD2 (6 bases each). Trimming left V 2 bases short and J 4 bases short, with 10 bases between. This CDR3 is built from 14 residues. Germline lookup yields CDR1 SGHVS and CDR2 FNYEAQ. Here the CDR3 reads CASSLLGGADTQYF. The DNA for the CDR3 is TGTGCCAGCAGCTTACTGGGGGGCGCAGATACGCAGTATTTT.

The chain joins TRBV6-5 to TRBJ2-3; a weak D match, TRBD2 (6 bases). The germline V and J ends were trimmed by 10 bases and 5 bases, with 10 bases remaining between them. This CDR3 is 11 amino acids long. Germline V gene sequence: CDR1 MNHEY, CDR2 SVGAGI. The CDR3 coding sequence is TGTGCCACACTAGCTTTAGATACGCAGTATTTT. This translates into CATLALDTQYF.

This chain uses TRBV27 with TRBJ2-5, with D possibly being TRBD1 (5 bases). V lost 6 bases and J 1 base, leaving 12 bases between the germline ends. Germline V gene sequence: CDR1 MNHEY, CDR2 SMNVEV (reference sequence). The CDR3 extends over 14 amino acids. Here the CDR3 reads CASRMGQTQETQYF. In DNA, the CDR3 is TGTGCCAGCAGAATGGGGCAGACCCAAGAGACCCAGTACTTC.

Only a few counts were recorded for this clone. V usage is TRBV5-4 and J usage is TRBJ2-1; no definite D call. Germline CDR1 SGHNT, CDR2 YYREEE (reference sequence). This CDR3 contains 13 residues. Between the trimmed V and J ends, which lost 0 bases and 6 bases, there was a span of 7 bases. The CDR3 protein is CASSLASGNEQFF. CDR3 DNA sequence: TGTGCCAGCAGCTTGGCTTCCGGCAATGAGCAGTTCTTC.

The V call is TRBV27, the J call TRBJ2-7; D remains unclear. This CDR3 is 13 amino acids long. Trimming pared 6 bases from V and 4 bases from J, leaving 13 bases between. Germline V gives CDR1 MNHEY, CDR2 SMNVEV (reference sequence). Written as DNA, the CDR3 is TGTGCCAGCAGCCACGGGCGGCCATACGAGCAGTACTTC. Amino acid sequence: CASSHGRPYEQYF.

This chain uses TRBV13 with TRBJ2-1; D is possibly TRBD2 (6 bases). The germline V gene encodes CDR1 PRHDT and CDR2 FYEKMQ (reference sequence). V gave up 5 bases and J gave up 4 bases, with 12 bases separating them. CDR3 length: 14 residues. The CDR3 region is CASSPLAGYNEQFF. DNA for the CDR3: TGTGCCAGCAGCCCCCTCGCGGGATACAATGAGCAGTTCTTC.

About this clone itself: The germline gene is not matched at one end of the junction; a read error may be the cause. DNA of the CDR3: TGTGCCAGCAGCTTGGGAGGGGCCAATGAGCAGTTCTTC. This translates into CASSLGGANEQFF. V gene TRBV5-3 combines with J gene TRBJ2-1, with 7 nucleotides matching TRBD2. TRBV5-3 falls under the ORF class, with uncertain function. The CDR3 is 13 amino acids.

By share, this clone ranks as medium-sized. The chain uses TRBV4-2 and TRBJ1-4; D is undetermined. Germline CDR1 and CDR2: LGHNA and YNFKEQ. CDR3 length: 13 residues. The ends were cut back, 1 base at V and 7 bases at J, with 7 bases in the middle. The CDR3 sequence is CASSQASSEKLFF. CDR3 coding DNA: TGTGCCAGCAGCCAAGCGAGTAGTGAAAAACTGTTTTTT.

This clone occurred a few times. V and J are TRBV2 and TRBJ2-3; 7 bases agree with TRBD2. The CDR3 is made up of 16 amino acids. Germline V gene data show CDR1 as SNHLY and CDR2 as FYNNEI. V was pared by 2 bases and J by 2 bases, with 7 bases of the junction left unmatched. The CDR3 DNA reads as TGTGCCAGCAGTGAATATGGGGGGGGTTTCACAGATACGCAGTATTTT. This sequence encodes CASSEYGGGFTDTQYF.

This clone was seen a single time. The CDR3 region has the DNA TGTGCCAGCAAAAACGGGGGGGAGCAGTACTTC. This gives the protein CASKNGGEQYF. The rearrangement joins TRBV7-2 to TRBJ2-7, with 7 bases matching TRBD2. The CDR3 sequence is 11 residues long. Losses at the gene ends were 7 bases for V and 7 bases for J; bases not matched to a gene: 4. Germline CDR1 SGHTA, CDR2 FQGNSA.

The rearrangement uses TRBV5-1 and TRBJ1-1, with D uncertain. Trimming cost V 1 base and J 6 bases, with 10 bases left between them. Per germline, CDR1 SGHRS and CDR2 YFSETQ. The CDR3 has 13 amino acids. The CDR3 sequence: CASSLYPFAEAFF. CDR3 nucleotides: TGCGCCAGCAGCTTGTATCCCTTCGCTGAAGCTTTCTTT.

This chain connects TRBV7-6 to TRBJ1-5, with TRBD1 matching over 9 bases. V trimming: 5 bases; J trimming: 6 bases; junction bases outside the gene matches: 8. Looked up from germline, CDR1 is SGHVS and CDR2 is FNYEAQ. The CDR3 runs 15 residues. The CDR3 sequence: CASSRGQGWTQPQHF. CDR3 bases: TGTGCCAGCAGCCGAGGACAGGGGTGGACTCAGCCCCAGCATTTT.

This clone has just a few counts. The gene calls are TRBV7-6 and TRBJ2-5; D not resolved. The length of the CDR3 is 13 residues. Trimming left V 0 bases short and J 5 bases short, with 7 bases between. CDR1 SGHVS and CDR2 FNYEAQ come from the germline V gene. CDR3 region: CASSLAVGETQYF. As DNA, the CDR3 is TGTGCCAGCAGCTTAGCGGTCGGGGAGACCCAGTACTTC.

J is TRBJ2-3 and V is TRBV7-3, with 7 bases that match TRBD2. The CDR3 contains 15 residues. From germline, CDR1 is SGHTA and CDR2 FQGTGA. V was pared by 4 bases and J by 6 bases, with 10 bases of the junction left unmatched. The CDR3, as DNA: TGTGCCAGCAGCTCTGGCGCCATAGCGGGTGATACGCAGTATTTT. Protein: CASSSGAIAGDTQYF.

The chain employs TRBV4-1 and TRBJ1-6, with 7 positions matching TRBD1. CDR1 and CDR2 (germline): MGHRA, YSYEKL. The CDR3 contains 15 residues. Trimming cost V 2 bases and J 10 bases; bases outside gene matches: 8. The CDR3 coding sequence is TGCGCCAGCAGCCAACCGGGACAGCCGCGGTCACCCCTCCACTTT. It yields the protein CASSQPGQPRSPLHF.

The chain uses TRBV6-4 and TRBJ2-1, with 15 bases fitting TRBD2. This CDR3 contains 15 residues. From germline, CDR1 is MRHNA and CDR2 SNTAGT. V was pared by 4 bases and J by 6 bases, with 1 base of the junction left unmatched. The CDR3 loop reads CASSGTSGGANEQFF. In nucleotides, the CDR3 is TGTGCCAGCAGTGGGACTAGCGGGGGGGCCAATGAGCAGTTCTTC.

The chain employs TRBV5-6 and TRBJ1-4; D is possibly TRBD1 (5 bases). V gave up 0 bases and J gave up 8 bases, with 14 bases separating them. The CDR3 is made up of 15 amino acids. Germline V gene data show CDR1 as SGHDT and CDR2 as YYEEEE. The CDR3 DNA follows: TGTGCCAGCAGCTTGGAGGACGGGGGAGAAGAAAAACTGTTTTTT. It specifies CASSLEDGGEEKLFF.

This clone was counted only a few times. V and J are TRBV6-8 and TRBJ1-6; D is unclear. The length of the CDR3 is 13 residues. Germline values: CDR1 MNHGY, CDR2 SAAAGT. V shed 2 bases and J shed 10 bases, with 9 bases lying between them. The CDR3: CASSYGPGSPLHF. CDR3 bases: TGTGCCAGCAGTTACGGGCCTGGGTCACCCCTCCACTTT.

By sample share, this clone is medium-sized. The V call is TRBV6-5, the J call TRBJ2-7; D ambiguous. Germline V gene data show CDR1 as MNHEY and CDR2 as SVGAGI. With 6 bases removed from V and 4 bases from J, the gap between germline ends came to 7 bases. The CDR3 spans 11 residues. This chain's CDR3 is CASRSSYEQYF. In DNA, the CDR3 is TGTGCCAGCAGATCCTCTTACGAGCAGTACTTC.

V and J are TRBV30 and TRBJ2-2, with 9 bases aligning to TRBD1. Trimming cost V 4 bases and J 3 bases; bases outside gene matches: 6. This CDR3 is built from 15 residues. Germline CDR1 reads GTSNPN; CDR2 reads SVGIG (reference sequence). For the CDR3, the DNA is TGTGCCTGGAATTTTTGGACAGGGGACACCGGGGAGCTGTTTTTT. Protein: CAWNFWTGDTGELFF.

This rearrangement joins TRBV7-9 to TRBJ1-1; possibly TRBD1 for D (5 bases). This CDR3 region has 12 residues. Germline CDR1 reads SEHNR; CDR2 reads FQNEAQ (reference sequence). With 5 bases removed from V and 1 base from J, the gap between germline ends came to 5 bases. The CDR3 DNA reads TGTGCCAGCAGCCAGGGGAACACTGAAGCTTTCTTT. Its protein product is CASSQGNTEAFF.

This clone is medium-sized (0.01 to 0.1%). The V gene is TRBV4-1, the J gene TRBJ1-2; a weak D match, TRBD1 (6 bases). There are 15 residues in the CDR3. V was cut by 0 bases and J by 5 bases, with 13 bases left in between. The germline V gene encodes CDR1 MGHRA and CDR2 YSYEKL. The CDR3 protein is CASSQEALTGYGYTF. In nucleotides, the CDR3 is TGCGCCAGCAGCCAAGAGGCGTTGACAGGATATGGCTACACCTTC.